This T cell receptor beta chain was captured in a study of CD8+ T cells in alopecia areata. Findings of the study overall: Any link of baseline CD8+ expansion to response, resting on one nonresponder, remains uncertain.

The sample's treatment: oral pan-JAK inhibitor, 5-10 mg twice daily. Patients with alopecia areata provided lesional scalp punch biopsies as well as peripheral blood. Sorted populations comprised CD4+ and CD8+ T cells obtained from PBMCs. Notes on this clone: Its specificity is unknown.

Once RNA had been extracted, it was reverse transcribed into cDNA to act as the sequencing template. The repertoire was sequenced with immunoSEQ multiplex PCR; TCRdb's copy has only in-frame clones and lacks some. The sample records about 97,000 clones, 60% being singletons. V shed 1 base and J 3 bases; nucleotides not matched to a gene: 11. This CDR3 is built from 17 residues. Germline assignment: CDR1 SEHNR and CDR2 FQNEAQ (reference sequence). This TCR came from a human donor with alopecia areata. Here the sequenced sample was CD8+ T cells sorted from blood, taken between weeks 55 and 65, from a patient treated with tofacitinib. V gene TRBV7-9 combines with J gene TRBJ2-5, with 7 bases lining up with TRBD2. The CDR3 region is CASSLGGEGAAKETQYF. CDR3 DNA sequence: TGTGCCAGCAGCTTAGGAGGGGAGGGAGCGGCAAAAGAGACCCAGTACTTC. Full variable domain (rest looked up from reference TRBV7-9 and TRBJ2-5): DTGVSQNPRHKITKRGQNVTFRCDPISEHNRLYWYRQTLGQGPEFLTYFQNEAQLEKSRLLSDRFSAERPKGSFSTLEIQRTEQGDSAMYLCASSLGGEGAAKETQYFGPGTRLLVL.